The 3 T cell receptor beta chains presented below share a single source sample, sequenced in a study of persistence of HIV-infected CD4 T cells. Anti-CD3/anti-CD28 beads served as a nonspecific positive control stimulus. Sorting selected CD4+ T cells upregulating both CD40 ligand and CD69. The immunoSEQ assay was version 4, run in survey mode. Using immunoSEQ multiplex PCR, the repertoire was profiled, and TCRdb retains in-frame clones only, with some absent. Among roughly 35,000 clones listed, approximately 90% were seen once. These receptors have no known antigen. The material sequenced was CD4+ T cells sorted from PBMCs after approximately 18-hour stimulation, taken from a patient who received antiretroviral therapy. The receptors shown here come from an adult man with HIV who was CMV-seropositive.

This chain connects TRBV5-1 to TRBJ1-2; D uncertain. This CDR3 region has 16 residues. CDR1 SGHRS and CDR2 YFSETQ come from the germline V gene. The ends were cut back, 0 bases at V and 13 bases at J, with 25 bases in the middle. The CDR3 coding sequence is TGCGCCAGCAGCTTGGGTCACGGTTCGAGGGCCCCTGGGTCCACCTTC. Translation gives CASSLGHGSRAPGSTF.

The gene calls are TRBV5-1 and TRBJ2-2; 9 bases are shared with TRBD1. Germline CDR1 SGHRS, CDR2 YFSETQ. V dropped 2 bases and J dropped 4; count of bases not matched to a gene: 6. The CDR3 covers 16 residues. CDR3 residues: CASSFFPGQGTGELFF. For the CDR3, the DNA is TGCGCCAGCAGCTTCTTCCCGGGACAGGGCACCGGGGAGCTGTTTTTT.

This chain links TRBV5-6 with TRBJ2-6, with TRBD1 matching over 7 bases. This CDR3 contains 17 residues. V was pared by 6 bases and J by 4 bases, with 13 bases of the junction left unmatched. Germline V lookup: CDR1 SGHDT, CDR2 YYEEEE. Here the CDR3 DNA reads TGTGCCAGCACCCCTCGGACAGGAGGATGGGGGGCCAACGTCCTGACTTTC. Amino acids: CASTPRTGGWGANVLTF.